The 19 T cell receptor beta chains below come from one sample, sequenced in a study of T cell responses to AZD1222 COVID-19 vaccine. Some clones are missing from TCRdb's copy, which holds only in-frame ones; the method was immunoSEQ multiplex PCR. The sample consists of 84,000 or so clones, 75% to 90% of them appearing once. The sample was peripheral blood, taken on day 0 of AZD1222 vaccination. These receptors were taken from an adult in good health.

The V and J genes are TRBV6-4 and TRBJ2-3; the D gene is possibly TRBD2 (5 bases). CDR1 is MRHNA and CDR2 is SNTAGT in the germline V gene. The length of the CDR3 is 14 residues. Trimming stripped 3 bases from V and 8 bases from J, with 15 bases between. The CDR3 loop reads CASSEAPGGGTQYF. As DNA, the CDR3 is TGTGCCAGCAGTGAAGCCCCAGGAGGCGGTACGCAGTATTTT.

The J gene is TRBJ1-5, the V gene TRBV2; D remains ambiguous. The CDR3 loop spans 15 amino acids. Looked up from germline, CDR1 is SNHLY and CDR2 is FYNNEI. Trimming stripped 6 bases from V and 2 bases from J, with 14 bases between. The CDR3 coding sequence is TGTGCCAGCAGGACCAGGAATACGGGCAATCAGCCCCAGCATTTT. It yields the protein CASRTRNTGNQPQHF.

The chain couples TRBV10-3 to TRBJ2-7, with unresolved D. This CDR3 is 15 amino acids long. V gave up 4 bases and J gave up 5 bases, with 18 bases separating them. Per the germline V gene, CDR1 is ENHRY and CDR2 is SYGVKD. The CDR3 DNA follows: TGTGCCATCAGTGCGACCACCAATACGAACAACGAGCAGTACTTC. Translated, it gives CAISATTNTNNEQYF.

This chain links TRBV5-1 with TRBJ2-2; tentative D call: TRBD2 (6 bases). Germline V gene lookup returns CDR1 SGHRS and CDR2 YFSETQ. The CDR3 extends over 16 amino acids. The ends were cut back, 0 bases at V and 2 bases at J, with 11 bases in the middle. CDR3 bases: TGCGCCAGCAGCTTGGAACTAGCATATAACACCGGGGAGCTGTTTTTT. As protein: CASSLELAYNTGELFF.

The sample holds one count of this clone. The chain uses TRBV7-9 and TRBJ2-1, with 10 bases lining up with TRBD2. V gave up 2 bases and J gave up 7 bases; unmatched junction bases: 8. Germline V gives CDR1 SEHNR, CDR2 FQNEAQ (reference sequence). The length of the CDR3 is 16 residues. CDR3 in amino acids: CASSLNLAGVGNEQFF. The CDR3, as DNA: TGTGCCAGCAGCTTAAACCTAGCGGGAGTAGGGAATGAGCAGTTCTTC.

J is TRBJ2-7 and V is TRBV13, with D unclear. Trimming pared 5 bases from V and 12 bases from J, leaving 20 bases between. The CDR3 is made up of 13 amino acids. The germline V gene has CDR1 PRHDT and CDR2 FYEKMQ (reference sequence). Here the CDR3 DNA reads TGTGCCAGCAGCCCGCAGAACGGCGTCCAGTGGTACTTC. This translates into CASSPQNGVQWYF.

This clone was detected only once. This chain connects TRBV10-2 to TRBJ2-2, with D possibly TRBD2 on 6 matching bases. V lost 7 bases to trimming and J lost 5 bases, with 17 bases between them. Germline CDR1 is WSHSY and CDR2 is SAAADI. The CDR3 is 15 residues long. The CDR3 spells CASTPGLRSTGELFF. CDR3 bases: TGCGCCAGCACCCCGGGACTCCGATCTACCGGGGAGCTGTTTTTT.

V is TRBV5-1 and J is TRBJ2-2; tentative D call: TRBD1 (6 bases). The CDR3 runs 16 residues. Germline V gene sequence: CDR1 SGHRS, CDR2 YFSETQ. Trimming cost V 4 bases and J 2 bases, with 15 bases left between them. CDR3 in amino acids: CASSPFQGGNTGELFF. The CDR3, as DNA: TGCGCCAGCAGCCCCTTTCAAGGGGGAAACACCGGGGAGCTGTTTTTT.

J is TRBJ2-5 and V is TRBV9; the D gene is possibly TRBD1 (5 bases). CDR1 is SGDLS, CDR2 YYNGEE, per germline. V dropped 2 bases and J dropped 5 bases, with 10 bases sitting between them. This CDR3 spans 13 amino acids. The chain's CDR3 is CASSVGRVETQYF. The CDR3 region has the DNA TGTGCCAGCAGCGTTGGCAGGGTTGAGACCCAGTACTTC.

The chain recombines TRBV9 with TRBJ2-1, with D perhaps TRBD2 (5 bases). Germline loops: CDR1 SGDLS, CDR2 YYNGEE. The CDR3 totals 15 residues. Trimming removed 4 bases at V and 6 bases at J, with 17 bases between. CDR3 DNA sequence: TGTGCCAGCAGCTTAGCGCCTCTAGGTGGCAATGAGCAGTTCTTC. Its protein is CASSLAPLGGNEQFF.

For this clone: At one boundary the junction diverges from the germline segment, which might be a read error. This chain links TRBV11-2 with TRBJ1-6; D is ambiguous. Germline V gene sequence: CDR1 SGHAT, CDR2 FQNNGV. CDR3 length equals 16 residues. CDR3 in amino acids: CASSFIYSSNNSPLHF. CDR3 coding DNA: TGTGCCAGCAGCTTTATTTATTCCTCCAATAATTCACCCCTCCACTTT.

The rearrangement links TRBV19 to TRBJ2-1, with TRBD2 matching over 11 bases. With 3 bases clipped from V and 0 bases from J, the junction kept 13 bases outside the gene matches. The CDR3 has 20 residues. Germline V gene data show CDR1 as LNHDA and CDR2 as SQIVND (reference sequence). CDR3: CASSMDPPGLAASSYNEQFF. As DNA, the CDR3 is TGTGCCAGTAGTATGGACCCACCGGGACTAGCGGCAAGCTCCTACAATGAGCAGTTCTTC.

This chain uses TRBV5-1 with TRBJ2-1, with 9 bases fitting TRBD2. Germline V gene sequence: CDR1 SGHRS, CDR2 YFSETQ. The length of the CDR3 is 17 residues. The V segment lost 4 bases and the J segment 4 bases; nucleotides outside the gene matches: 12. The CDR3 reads CASSPPLTSGLYNEQFF. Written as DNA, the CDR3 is TGCGCCAGCAGCCCCCCCTTGACTAGCGGATTATACAATGAGCAGTTCTTC. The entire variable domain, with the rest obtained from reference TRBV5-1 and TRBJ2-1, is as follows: KAGVTQTPRYLIKTRGQQVTLSCSPISGHRSVSWYQQTPGQGLQFLFEYFSETQRNKGNFPGRFSGRQFSNSRSEMNVSTLELGDSALYLCASSPPLTSGLYNEQFFGPGTRLTVL.

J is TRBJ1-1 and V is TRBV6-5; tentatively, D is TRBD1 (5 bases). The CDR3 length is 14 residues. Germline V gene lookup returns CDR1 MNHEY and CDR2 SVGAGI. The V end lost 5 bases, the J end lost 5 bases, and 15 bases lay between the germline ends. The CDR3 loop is CASSPQGEVTEAFF. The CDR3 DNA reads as TGTGCCAGCAGTCCCCAAGGGGAGGTGACTGAAGCTTTCTTT.

Written as DNA, the CDR3 is TGTGCCAGCAGTGACCCCCGGGGGAGTCGGTCACCCCTCCACTTT. Translating gives CASSDPRGSRSPLHF. V is TRBV6-1 and J is TRBJ1-6; a weak D match, TRBD1 (5 bases). Germline V gene data show CDR1 as MNHNS and CDR2 as SASEGT. The CDR3 spans 15 residues. V was clipped by 3 bases and J by 10 bases, with 16 bases between them.

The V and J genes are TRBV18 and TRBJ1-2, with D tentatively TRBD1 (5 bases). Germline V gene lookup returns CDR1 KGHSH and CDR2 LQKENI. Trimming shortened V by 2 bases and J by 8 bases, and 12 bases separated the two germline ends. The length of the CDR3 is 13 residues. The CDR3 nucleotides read TGTGCCAGCTCACCAAGGGCAGGGAGCGGCTACACCTTC. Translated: CASSPRAGSGYTF.

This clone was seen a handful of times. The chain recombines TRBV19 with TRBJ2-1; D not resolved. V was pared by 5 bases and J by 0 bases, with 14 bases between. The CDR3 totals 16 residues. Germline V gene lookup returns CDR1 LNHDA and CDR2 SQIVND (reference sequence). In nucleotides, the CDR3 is TGTGCCAGTAGTGCCCGGACGGCTAGCTCCTACAATGAGCAGTTCTTC. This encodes CASSARTASSYNEQFF.

This CDR3 reads CASSYNGGDSNQPQHF. CDR3 sequence (DNA): TGTGCCAGCAGTTACAACGGAGGGGATAGCAATCAGCCCCAGCATTTT. The chain links TRBV6-5 to TRBJ1-5, with a tentative D call TRBD1 (5 bases). From germline, CDR1 is MNHEY and CDR2 SVGAGI. CDR3 length: 16 amino acids. V was cut by 2 bases and J by 0 bases, with 11 bases left in between.

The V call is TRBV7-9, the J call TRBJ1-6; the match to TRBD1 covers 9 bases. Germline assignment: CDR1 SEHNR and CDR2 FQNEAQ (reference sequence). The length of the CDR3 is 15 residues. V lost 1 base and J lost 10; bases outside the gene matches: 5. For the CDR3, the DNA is TGTGCCAGCAGCTTAGTCGACAGGGGGGGATCACCCCTCCACTTT. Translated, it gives CASSLVDRGGSPLHF. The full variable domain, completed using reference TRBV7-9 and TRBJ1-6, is DTGVSQNPRHKITKRGQNVTFRCDPISEHNRLYWYRQTLGQGPEFLTYFQNEAQLEKSRLLSDRFSAERPKGSFSTLEIQRTEQGDSAMYLCASSLVDRGGSPLHFGNGTRLTVT.